Sequencing of this T cell receptor beta chain was carried out in a study of blood T cells in healthy people across ages. Per germline, CDR1 SGHRS and CDR2 YFSETQ. V lost 0 bases to trimming and J lost 4 bases; unmatched junction nucleotides: 9. The CDR3 sequence is 17 residues long. This clonotype came up a few times. Next came a second PCR, run for about 6 to 11 cycles, which used a sample-barcoded 5' primer along with a J-beta primer mix. TCRdb re-called the 5' RACE reads through MiXCR, storing one row per CDR3 protein. The table shows about 970,000 distinct CDR3 sequences, with approximately 50% occurring only once.

This receptor was identified in an older woman in good health. The sample consisted of blood. V gene TRBV5-1 combines with J gene TRBJ2-3; 9 bases fit TRBD2. CDR3 loop: CASSLALAGDSADTQYF. In nucleotides, the CDR3 is TGCGCCAGCAGCTTGGCCTTAGCGGGAGATAGTGCAGATACGCAGTATTTT.